The count of the clone carrying this T cell receptor (beta chain) is one. At one end, the junction sequence differs from germline, possibly due to a read error. The V gene's germline CDR1 is LGHNA and CDR2 YNFKEQ. CDR3 length: 16 residues. The entry originates in a study of T cell changes during pregnancy in multiple sclerosis. Sequencing was performed with immunoSEQ multiplex PCR; in TCRdb, only in-frame clones are kept and a portion is missing. Of about 49,000 clones listed, 90% to 95% were seen once; the top ten hold approximately 5%. The J gene is TRBJ2-7, the V gene TRBV4-2, with 9 nucleotides matching TRBD2. The source of this sequence is a female donor with multiple sclerosis, enrolled in a pregnancy study. Sequencing was performed on CD8+ T cells from peripheral blood mononuclear cells, taken before pregnancy. This CDR3 reads CASSKEVLAGSYEQYF. The CDR3 DNA follows: TGTGCCAGCAGCAAAGAGGTCCTAGCGGGGTCCTACGAGCAGTACTTC.